The T cell receptor (beta chain) described here comes from a study of neurological immune-mediated disorders. The T cells used for sorted libraries numbered about a million, either CD4+ or CD8+. This CDR3 has 14 amino acids. Per the germline V gene, CDR1 is SGHRS and CDR2 is YFSETQ. Germline trimming cut 3 bases from V and 4 bases from J; bases unmatched to any gene: 4. cDNA was made by 5'RACE with 10-nucleotide random UMIs. Over 200 million TCR-beta sequences (from 15-18 subjects) were yielded by each sequencing run. TCRdb re-analysed the 5' RACE reads in MiXCR, keeping a single row per CDR3 protein. The table includes about 39,000 distinct CDR3 sequences, 7.2% detected once. In this sample, this clonotype turned up many times. Its cognate antigen is unknown. The study, taken as a whole, reports: The greatest TCR clonal expansion appeared in HTLV-1-associated myelopathy and the smallest, falling below healthy controls, in multiple sclerosis.

The rearrangement uses TRBV5-1 and TRBJ2-5; 9 bases map to TRBD1. The sequence was collected from a man aged 45 to 65 in good health. The source material was CD4+ T cells from blood. For the CDR3, the DNA is TGCGCCAGCAGCTCGGACAGGGGAGGAGAGACCCAGTACTTC. Translation gives CASSSDRGGETQYF.